This TCR beta chain was identified in a study of blood T cell repertoires in COVID-19. CDR3 length equals 14 residues. The ends were cut back, 3 bases at V and 2 bases at J, with 10 bases in the middle. Germline CDR1 reads MGHDK; CDR2 reads SYGVNS. TCRdb's table, derived via immunoSEQ multiplex PCR, lists solely in-frame clones and lacks some. Here the sample spans 250,000 to 300,000 clones, about 88% being singletons. The gene calls are TRBV25-1 and TRBJ1-1, with D possibly matching TRBD1 (5 bases). Sequencing was done on a sample of PBMCs or T cells enriched from blood (not recorded which). This receptor was identified in a woman aged 60-75 years in a cohort exposed to, infected with or recovered from COVID-19 (not recorded which). The CDR3 coding sequence is TGTGCCAGCAGTGAGGGGCTCTATAACACTGAAGCTTTCTTT. This encodes CASSEGLYNTEAFF.